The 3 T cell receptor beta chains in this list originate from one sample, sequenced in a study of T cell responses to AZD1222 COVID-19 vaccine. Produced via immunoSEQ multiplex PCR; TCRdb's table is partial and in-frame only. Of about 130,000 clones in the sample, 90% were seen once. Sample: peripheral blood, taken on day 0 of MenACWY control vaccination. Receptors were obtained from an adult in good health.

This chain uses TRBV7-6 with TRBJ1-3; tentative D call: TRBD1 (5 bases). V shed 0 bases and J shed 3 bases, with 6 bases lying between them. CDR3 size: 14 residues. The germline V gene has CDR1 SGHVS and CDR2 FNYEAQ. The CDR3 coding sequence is TGTGCCAGCAGCTTAGCAGGGGATGGAAACACCATATATTTT. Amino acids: CASSLAGDGNTIYF.

In DNA, the CDR3 is TGTGCCAGTAGTATCCTCGGGACAGGGGGCCTTCAGCCCCAGCATTTT. Protein product: CASSILGTGGLQPQHF. This chain links TRBV19 with TRBJ1-5; 12 bases line up with TRBD1. The trim removed 3 bases at V and 6 bases at J, leaving 6 bases unmatched. Germline CDR1 and CDR2: LNHDA and SQIVND (reference sequence). The CDR3 is made up of 16 amino acids.

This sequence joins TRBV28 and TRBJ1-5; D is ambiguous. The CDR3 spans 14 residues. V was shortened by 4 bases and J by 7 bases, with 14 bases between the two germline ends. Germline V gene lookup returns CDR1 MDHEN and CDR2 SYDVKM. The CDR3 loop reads CASSSGLTRQPQHF. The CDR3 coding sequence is TGTGCCAGCAGTTCCGGACTGACCCGGCAGCCCCAGCATTTT.